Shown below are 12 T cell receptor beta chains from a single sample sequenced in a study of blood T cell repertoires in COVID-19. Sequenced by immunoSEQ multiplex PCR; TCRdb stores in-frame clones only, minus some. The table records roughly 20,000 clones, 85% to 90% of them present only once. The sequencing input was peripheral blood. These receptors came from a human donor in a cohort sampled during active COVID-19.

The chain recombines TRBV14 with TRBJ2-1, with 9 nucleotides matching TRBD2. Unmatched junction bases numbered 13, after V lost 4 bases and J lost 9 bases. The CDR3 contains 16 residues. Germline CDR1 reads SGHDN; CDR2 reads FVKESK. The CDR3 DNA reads TGTGCCAGCAGCCCCGGGGGAGCGGGAGGTCGGGGTGAGCAGTTCTTC. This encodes CASSPGGAGGRGEQFF. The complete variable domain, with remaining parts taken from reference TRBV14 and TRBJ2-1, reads EAGVTQFPSHSVIEKGQTVTLRCDPISGHDNLYWYRRVMGKEIKFLLHFVKESKQDESGMPNNRFLAERTGGTYSTLKVQPAELEDSGVYFCASSPGGAGGRGEQFFGPGTRLTVL.

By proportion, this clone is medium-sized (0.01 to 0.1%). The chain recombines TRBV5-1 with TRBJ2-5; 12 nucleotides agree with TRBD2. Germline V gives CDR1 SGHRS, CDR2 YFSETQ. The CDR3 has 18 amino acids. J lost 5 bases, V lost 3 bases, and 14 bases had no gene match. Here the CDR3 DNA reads TGCGCCAGCAGCTCGCTGACTAGCGGGAGAGTCTCGGGGGAGACCCAGTACTTC. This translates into CASSSLTSGRVSGETQYF. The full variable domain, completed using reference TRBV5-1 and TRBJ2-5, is KAGVTQTPRYLIKTRGQQVTLSCSPISGHRSVSWYQQTPGQGLQFLFEYFSETQRNKGNFPGRFSGRQFSNSRSEMNVSTLELGDSALYLCASSSLTSGRVSGETQYFGPGTRLLVL.

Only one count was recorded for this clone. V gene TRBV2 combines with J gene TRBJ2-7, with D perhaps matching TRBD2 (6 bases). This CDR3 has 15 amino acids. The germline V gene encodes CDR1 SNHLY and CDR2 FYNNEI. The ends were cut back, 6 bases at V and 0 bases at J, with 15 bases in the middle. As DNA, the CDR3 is TGTGCCAGCAGGGGGGGTAACTTCGCCTCCTACGAGCAGTACTTC. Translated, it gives CASRGGNFASYEQYF.

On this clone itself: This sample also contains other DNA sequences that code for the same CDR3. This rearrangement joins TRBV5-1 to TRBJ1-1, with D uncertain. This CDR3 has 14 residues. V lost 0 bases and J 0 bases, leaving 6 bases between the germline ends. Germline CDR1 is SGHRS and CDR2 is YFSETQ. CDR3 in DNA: TGCGCCAGCAGCTTGGGACAAATGAACACTGAAGCTTTCTTT. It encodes CASSLGQMNTEAFF.

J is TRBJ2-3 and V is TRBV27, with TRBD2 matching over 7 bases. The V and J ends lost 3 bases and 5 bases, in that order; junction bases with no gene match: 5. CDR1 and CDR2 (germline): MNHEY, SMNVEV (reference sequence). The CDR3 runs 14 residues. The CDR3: CASSLGGRRDTQYF. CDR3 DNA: TGTGCCAGCAGTTTGGGCGGGAGAAGAGATACGCAGTATTTT.

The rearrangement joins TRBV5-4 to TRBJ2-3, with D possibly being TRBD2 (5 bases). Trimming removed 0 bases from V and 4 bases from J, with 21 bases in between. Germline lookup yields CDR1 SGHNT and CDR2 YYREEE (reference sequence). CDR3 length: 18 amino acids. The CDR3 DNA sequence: TGTGCCAGCAGCTTGGGGGAAGCGGCCACTAGGTCTGCAGATACGCAGTATTTT. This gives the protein CASSLGEAATRSADTQYF.

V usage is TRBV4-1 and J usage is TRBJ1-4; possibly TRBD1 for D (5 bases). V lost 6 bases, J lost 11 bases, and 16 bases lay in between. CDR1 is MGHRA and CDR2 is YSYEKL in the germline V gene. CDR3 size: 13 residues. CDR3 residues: CASSRDPDTKLFF. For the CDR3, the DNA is TGCGCCAGCAGTCGAGACCCGGACACGAAACTGTTTTTT.

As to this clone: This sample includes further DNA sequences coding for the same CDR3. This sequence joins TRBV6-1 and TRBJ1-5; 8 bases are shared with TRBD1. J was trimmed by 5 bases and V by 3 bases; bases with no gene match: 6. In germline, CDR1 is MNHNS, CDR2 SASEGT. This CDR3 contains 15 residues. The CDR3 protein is CASSDLDRVDQPQHF. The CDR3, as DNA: TGTGCCAGCAGTGATTTGGACAGGGTTGATCAGCCCCAGCATTTT.

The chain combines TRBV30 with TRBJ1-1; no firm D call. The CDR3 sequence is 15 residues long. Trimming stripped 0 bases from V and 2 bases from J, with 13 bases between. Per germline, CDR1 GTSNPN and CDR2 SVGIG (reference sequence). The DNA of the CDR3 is TGTGCCTGGAGTGTGACCCCGTACAGTAACACTGAAGCTTTCTTT. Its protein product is CAWSVTPYSNTEAFF.

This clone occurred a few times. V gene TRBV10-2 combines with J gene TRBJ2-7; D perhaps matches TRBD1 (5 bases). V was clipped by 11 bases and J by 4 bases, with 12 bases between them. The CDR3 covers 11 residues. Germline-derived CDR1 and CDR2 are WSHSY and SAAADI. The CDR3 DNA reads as TGCGCCGTCTGGGGCAGTTACGAGCAGTACTTC. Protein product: CAVWGSYEQYF.

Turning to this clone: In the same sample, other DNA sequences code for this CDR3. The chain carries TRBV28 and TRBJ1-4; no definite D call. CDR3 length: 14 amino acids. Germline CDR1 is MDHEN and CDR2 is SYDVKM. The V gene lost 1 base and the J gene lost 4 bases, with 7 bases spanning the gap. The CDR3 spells CASSLLGGNEKLFF. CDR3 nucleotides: TGTGCCAGCAGTTTATTGGGAGGTAATGAAAAACTGTTTTTT. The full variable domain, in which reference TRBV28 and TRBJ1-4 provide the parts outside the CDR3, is DVKVTQSSRYLVKRTGEKVFLECVQDMDHENMFWYRQDPGLGLRLIYFSYDVKMKEKGDIPEGYSVSREKKERFSLILESASTNQTSMYLCASSLLGGNEKLFFGSGTQLSVL.

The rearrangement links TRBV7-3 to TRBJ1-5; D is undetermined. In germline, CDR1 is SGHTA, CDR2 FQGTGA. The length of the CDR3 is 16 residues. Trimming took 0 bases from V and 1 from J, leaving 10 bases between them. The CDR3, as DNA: TGTGCCAGCAGCTTAACGCTAGAGGGAAGCAATCAGCCCCAGCATTTT. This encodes CASSLTLEGSNQPQHF.